A selection of T cell receptor beta chains follows, all from one sample in a study of T cell responses to AZD1222 COVID-19 vaccine. Generated by immunoSEQ multiplex PCR, the TCRdb table keeps only in-frame clones and is missing some. The sample includes about 170,000 clones, around nine tenths of them seen just once. The sequenced sample was peripheral blood, obtained 28 days after the second AZD1222 dose. The origin of the receptors is an adult who received the AZD1222 COVID-19 vaccine. Both conserved end residues are part of each CDR3. A D gene is named only where the DNA matches it firmly. Where a row states a size, it is once, few, many or the class of an expanded clone; other rows omit it.

TRBD1	TRBJ1-1	NA	TRBV19	CASSIGGTGTAEAFF	TGTGCCAGTAGTATAGGAGGGACAGGGACCGCTGAAGCTTTCTTT
NA	TRBJ2-5	NA	TRBV7-7	CASSLLAGFPQETQYF	TGTGCCAGCAGCTTACTTGCGGGTTTCCCCCAAGAGACCCAGTACTTC
NA	TRBJ1-3	once	TRBV6-1	CASSEAPASSGNTIYF	TGTGCCAGCAGTGAAGCGCCGGCGAGCTCTGGAAACACCATATATTTT
NA	TRBJ2-3	NA	TRBV7-9	CASSSTVAGAQHSTDTQYF	TGTGCCAGCAGCTCCACCGTGGCCGGGGCCCAACATAGCACAGATACGCAGTATTTT
NA	TRBJ1-1	NA	TRBV11-3	CASSLFGGTEAFF	TGTGCCAGCAGCTTATTTGGTGGCACTGAAGCTTTCTTT
NA	TRBJ1-6	NA	TRBV4-1	CASSRGISYNSPLHF	TGCGCCAGCAGCCGCGGGATATCCTATAATTCACCCCTCCACTTT
TRBD1	TRBJ2-4	NA	TRBV2	CASSGTVGAKNIQYF	TGTGCCAGCAGCGGGACAGTTGGAGCCAAAAACATTCAGTACTTC
NA	TRBJ1-1	NA	TRBV5-1	CASSLWTANTEAFF	TGCGCCAGCAGCTTGTGGACAGCAAACACTGAAGCTTTCTTT
TRBD1	TRBJ2-2	NA	TRBV19	CASTPPDRAFVTGELFF	TGTGCCAGTACCCCCCCCGACAGGGCTTTTGTAACCGGGGAGCTGTTTTTT
TRBD2	TRBJ2-1	NA	TRBV3-1/TRBV3-2	CASSQAQRGTLDNEQFF	TGTGCCAGCAGCCAAGCCCAGCGGGGGACCCTAGACAATGAGCAGTTCTTC
NA	TRBJ1-3	NA	TRBV4-2	CASSQEAGLSSGNTIYF	TGTGCCAGCAGCCAAGAAGCAGGCCTCAGCTCTGGAAACACCATATATTTT
TRBD1	TRBJ1-1	NA	TRBV6-5	CASSYARGLGTEAFF	TGTGCCAGCAGTTACGCAAGGGGGCTGGGCACTGAAGCTTTCTTT
NA	TRBJ2-5	NA	TRBV5-1	CASSILGRTEETQYF	TGCGCCAGCAGCATCCTGGGTAGGACAGAAGAGACCCAGTACTTC
TRBD2	TRBJ2-7	NA	TRBV6-5	CARSGGAYEQYF	TGTGCCAGGAGCGGGGGGGCCTACGAGCAGTACTTC
TRBD1	TRBJ2-7	NA	TRBV6-5	CATRRDRGSLYEQYF	TGTGCCACCCGAAGGGACAGGGGGTCACTCTACGAGCAGTACTTC
NA	TRBJ1-6	NA	TRBV6-5	CASSYSGGLSPLHF	TGTGCCAGCAGTTACTCTGGCGGGCTTTCACCCCTCCACTTT
TRBD1	TRBJ2-7	few	TRBV5-6	CASSSTGGSYEQYF	TGTGCCAGCAGCTCTACAGGGGGCTCTTACGAGCAGTACTTC
TRBD2	TRBJ2-7	NA	TRBV5-4	CATRGGTPYEQYF	TGTGCCACCCGGGGGGGGACCCCCTACGAGCAGTACTTC
NA	TRBJ1-5	few	TRBV19	CASSIDPNQPQHF	TGTGCCAGTAGTATAGATCCTAATCAGCCCCAGCATTTT
NA	TRBJ2-7	few	TRBV4-2	CASSPNAFYEQYF	TGTGCCAGCAGCCCGAACGCGTTTTACGAGCAGTACTTC
NA	TRBJ2-3	NA	TRBV6-2/TRBV6-3	CASSYSFRTDTQYF	TGTGCCAGCAGTTACTCATTCCGTACAGATACGCAGTATTTT
NA	TRBJ1-1	NA	TRBV19	CATLGSSRRSAFF	TGTGCCACCCTAGGATCAAGTCGGAGGAGCGCTTTCTTT
NA	TRBJ2-2	NA	TRBV7-8	CASSPRADRAGELFF	TGTGCCAGCAGCCCGAGAGCTGACCGCGCCGGGGAGCTGTTTTTT
NA	TRBJ2-3	NA	TRBV4-1	CASSQEEAADTQYF	TGCGCCAGCAGCCAAGAAGAGGCAGCAGATACGCAGTATTTT
NA	TRBJ2-7	NA	TRBV24-1	CATQGNREPYEQYF	TGTGCCACCCAGGGCAACAGGGAACCCTACGAGCAGTACTTC
NA	TRBJ2-1	NA	TRBV30	CAWSVANEQFF	TGTGCCTGGAGTGTTGCCAATGAGCAGTTCTTC
NA	TRBJ1-2	NA	TRBV6-2/TRBV6-3	CASSYFWADPPYGYTF	TGTGCCAGCAGTTACTTCTGGGCAGATCCCCCCTATGGCTACACCTTC
NA	TRBJ1-3	NA	TRBV3-1/TRBV3-2	CASSQRIGLGGAISGNTIYF	TGTGCCAGCAGCCAAAGAATTGGATTGGGGGGGGCTATATCTGGAAACACCATATATTTT
NA	TRBJ1-2	NA	TRBV7-9	CASSPGGGRRGYTF	TGTGCCAGCAGCCCCGGAGGAGGAAGAAGAGGCTACACCTTC
NA	TRBJ1-1	NA	TRBV5-5	CASSLDWNTEAFF	TGTGCCAGCAGCTTGGACTGGAACACTGAAGCTTTCTTT
TRBD1	TRBJ1-1	few	TRBV19	CASSYRGLYTEAFF	TGTGCCAGTAGTTATAGGGGGCTCTACACTGAAGCTTTCTTT
NA	TRBJ1-3	NA	TRBV5-1	CASSLNPEGNTIYF	TGCGCCAGCAGCTTGAATCCAGAAGGAAACACCATATATTTT
NA	TRBJ2-7	NA	TRBV7-2	CASSFNTYYEQYF	TGTGCCAGCAGCTTTAACACTTACTACGAGCAGTACTTC
TRBD1	TRBJ1-2	NA	TRBV5-4	CASSLEKGAGIGYTF	TGTGCCAGCAGCTTGGAGAAGGGGGCGGGTATAGGCTACACCTTC
TRBD1	TRBJ2-1	NA	TRBV14	CASSQWGQGVYNEQFF	TGTGCCAGCAGCCAATGGGGGCAGGGGGTCTACAATGAGCAGTTCTTC
NA	TRBJ2-1	NA	TRBV3-1/TRBV3-2	CASSQDPASYEQFF	TGTGCCAGCAGCCAAGATCCGGCTAGTTATGAGCAGTTCTTC
NA	TRBJ2-7	NA	TRBV18	CASSKEHYGPYEQYF	TGTGCCAGCTCAAAGGAACACTACGGGCCCTACGAGCAGTACTTC
TRBD2	TRBJ2-5	NA	TRBV4-1	CASSQGLAGDGETQYF	TGCGCCAGCAGCCAAGGACTAGCGGGGGATGGGGAGACCCAGTACTTC
NA	TRBJ2-5	once	TRBV9	CASSGGTSVETQYF	TGTGCCAGCAGCGGAGGGACATCGGTGGAGACCCAGTACTTC
TRBD1	TRBJ1-3	NA	TRBV5-6	CASSPTSSHRGLTGNTIYF	TGTGCCAGCAGCCCAACCTCTAGCCACAGGGGGTTAACTGGAAACACCATATATTTT
NA	TRBJ1-4	NA	TRBV29-1	CSVLRGPLDEKLFF	TGCAGCGTTTTACGTGGGCCCTTGGATGAAAAACTGTTTTTT
NA	TRBJ2-7	few	TRBV21-1	CASYLPPCEQYF	TGTGCCAGCTACCTACCCCCCTGCGAGCAGTACTTC
TRBD1	TRBJ1-1	NA	TRBV30	CAWSRQGLGTEAFF	TGTGCCTGGAGCAGACAGGGATTGGGCACTGAAGCTTTCTTT
NA	TRBJ1-5	once	TRBV30	CAWSPGQGRYQPQHF	TGTGCCTGGAGCCCAGGGCAGGGACGGTATCAGCCCCAGCATTTT
TRBD1	TRBJ1-2	NA	TRBV5-5	CASSSDGQGARPGYTF	TGTGCCAGCAGCTCAGACGGACAGGGCGCCCGTCCTGGCTACACCTTC
TRBD1	TRBJ1-2	NA	TRBV27	CASSLSNGQGARYGYTF	TGTGCCAGCAGTTTATCGAATGGGCAGGGGGCGCGGTACGGCTACACCTTC
NA	TRBJ1-5	NA	TRBV21-1	CASSLRQRNQPQHF	TGTGCCAGCAGCTTAAGACAGCGCAATCAGCCCCAGCATTTT
NA	TRBJ2-7	NA	TRBV18	CASSPTAGTYEQYF	TGTGCCAGCTCCCCCACGGCAGGTACCTACGAGCAGTACTTC
NA	TRBJ1-5	NA	TRBV9	CASSVGQHNQPQHF	TGTGCCAGCAGCGTAGGACAGCATAATCAGCCCCAGCATTTT
NA	TRBJ2-1	once	TRBV5-5	CASSPGGSYNEQFF	TGTGCCAGCAGCCCCGGGGGATCCTACAATGAGCAGTTCTTC
NA	TRBJ1-5	NA	TRBV12-3/TRBV12-4	CASAPANQPQHF	TGTGCCAGCGCTCCCGCAAATCAGCCCCAGCATTTT
NA	TRBJ2-7	NA	TRBV2	CASLFDSSSYEQYF	TGTGCCAGCCTCTTTGACTCTTCCTCCTACGAGCAGTACTTC
NA	TRBJ2-5	NA	TRBV5-4	CASSSILGGRETQYF	TGTGCCAGCAGCTCGATACTAGGGGGAAGGGAGACCCAGTACTTC